The present entry profiles one TCR beta chain with its context. This sample was included in a study of blood T cell repertoires in COVID-19. The V end lost 3 bases, the J end lost 6 bases, and 9 bases lay between the germline ends. Germline CDR1 and CDR2: MGHRA and YSYEKL. The CDR3 spans 12 residues. In the study's own analysis: Amplification of reference gene primers provided the estimated nucleated cell counts. This table comes from immunoSEQ multiplex PCR, and its TCRdb copy is limited to in-frame clones, with some not included. For V, J and clone size, that table is used; D and trimming come from the DNA. The profile covers 200,000 to 300,000 clones, with approximately 84% appearing a single time and less than 2% taken by the ten largest.

The receptor was derived from a man between 40 and 49 years old who had recovered from COVID-19. Sequencing used PBMCs or T cells enriched from blood (not recorded which). This chain joins TRBV4-1 and TRBJ2-7, with D perhaps TRBD2 (6 bases). CDR3 protein: CASSHWGGEQYF. For the CDR3, the DNA is TGCGCCAGCAGCCATTGGGGAGGCGAGCAGTACTTC.